This TCR beta chain derives from a study of a mutant IDH1 vaccine in newly diagnosed glioma (dated by TCRdb to the early 2020s). Broadly, across the study: Eight vaccinations were administered to patients in weeks 1, 3, 5, 7, 11, 15, 19 and 23, corresponding to visits V03 through V10. Vaccination was initiated 4-6 weeks after radiotherapy alone, or concurrently with temozolomide cycles in the chemotherapy-containing groups. The 30 to 40 treated patients were approximately 62% male and around 40% female, with a mean age of approximately 40 years. Before enrollment, patients had received standard therapy of radiotherapy alone, temozolomide alone, or radiochemotherapy with temozolomide; most received the combination. Six visits were used for peripheral blood collection: V03 (baseline), V05, V07, V10, V12 and V13. Longitudinal TCRB deep sequencing was performed for roughly 25 treated patients wherever samples were available for exploratory analyses.

Study-level results and caveats: Selection of PBMC samples for TCRB deep sequencing was based on availability. Changes in the top peripheral T cell clonotypes picked up by TCRB sequencing did not appear to be linked to pseudoprogression. Across multiple MHC alleles, vaccine-induced immune responses were seen in around 93% of patients. According to the authors, sample limitations meant that analyses of patient blood samples could not be reproduced.

Sample time point, as interpreted from the label and publication: week 5, during vaccination. A 20-mer mutant IDH1 peptide at 300 micrograms in Montanide made up each vaccine dose, which was injected subcutaneously together with topical imiquimod. The donors had newly diagnosed IDH1-mutant astrocytomas of WHO grade 3 or 4 that showed loss of nuclear ATRX. The samples were drawn from NOA16, a multicentre, single-arm, open-label phase I trial in Germany that tested a mutant IDH1 peptide vaccine in humans for the first time. Genomic DNA for TCRB sequencing was extracted from EDTA blood using the DNeasy Blood and Tissue Kit. As regards this clone: Its recognized antigen is unknown. No much larger clonotype is one base removed from it; base qualities were not supplied.

Libraries were constructed by the immunoSEQ multiplex PCR assay. Rearranged TCR beta chain sequences were amplified with the hsTCRB Kit following the manufacturer's protocol. Sequencing of TCRB libraries was carried out on an Illumina MiSeq. The authors' analysis ran thus. The kit vendor's proprietary platform handled demultiplexing, trimming and gene mapping. TCRdb holds this immuneACCESS table with in-frame rearrangements only. Some clones are missing; in checked studies, unresolved V genes explain under half, and the rest has no known cause. Clone size and the V and J calls come from that table; the DNA yielded D and trimming. For this sample the table gives nearly 55,000 clones, of which around 81% were detected only once. The biggest ten clones account for 3% to 4% of the sample. The receptor's source is a man aged 25-45 years with glioma. Sequencing was performed on PBMCs, taken from a glioma patient whose treatment included an IDH1 peptide vaccine.

The encoded CDR3 is CASRDAYRVSPLHF. Read as DNA, the sequence is TGTGCCAGTCGGGACGCCTATAGGGTTTCACCCCTCCACTTT. The V gene is TRBV6-5 and the J gene is TRBJ1-6, with TRBD1 tentatively as D gene (5 bases match). The cysteine opens and the phenylalanine closes a CDR3 of 14 amino acids. Only the CDR3 DNA is retained, 42 bases long and in frame from the first base. Looking up the germline V gene yields CDR1 MNHEY and CDR2 SVGAGI. V and J are truncated by 9 bases and 9 bases respectively, leaving an intervening sequence of 18 bases.